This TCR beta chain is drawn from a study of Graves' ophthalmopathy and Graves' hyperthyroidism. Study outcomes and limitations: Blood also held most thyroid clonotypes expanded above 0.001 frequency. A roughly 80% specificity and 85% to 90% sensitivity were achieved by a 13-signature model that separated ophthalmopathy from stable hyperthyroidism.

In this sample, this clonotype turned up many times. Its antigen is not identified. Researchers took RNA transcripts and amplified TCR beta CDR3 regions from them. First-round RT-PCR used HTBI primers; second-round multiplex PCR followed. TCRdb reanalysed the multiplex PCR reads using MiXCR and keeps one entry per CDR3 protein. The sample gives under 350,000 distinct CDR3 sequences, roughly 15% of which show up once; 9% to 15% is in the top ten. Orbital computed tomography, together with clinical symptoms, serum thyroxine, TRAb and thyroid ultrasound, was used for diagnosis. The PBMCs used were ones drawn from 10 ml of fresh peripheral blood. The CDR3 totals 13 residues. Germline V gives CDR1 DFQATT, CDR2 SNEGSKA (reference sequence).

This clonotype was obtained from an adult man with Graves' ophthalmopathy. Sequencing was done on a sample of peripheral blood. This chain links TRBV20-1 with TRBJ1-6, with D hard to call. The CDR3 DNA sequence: TGCAGAGGAGAAGGAGAGGATAATTCACCCCTCCACTTT. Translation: CRGEGEDNSPLHF.